These 10 T cell receptor beta chains came from one sample sequenced in a study of CD8+ T cells in alopecia areata. The treatment: oral pan-JAK inhibitor, 5-10 mg twice daily. Investigators isolated RNA and reverse transcribed it into cDNA to act as the sequencing template. The repertoire was sequenced with immunoSEQ multiplex PCR; TCRdb's copy has only in-frame clones and lacks some. The table includes about 97,000 clones, almost 60% detected once. Here the sequenced sample was CD8+ T cells sorted from blood, taken between weeks 55 and 65, from a patient treated with tofacitinib. The receptors here all came from a human donor with alopecia areata.

The rearrangement joins TRBV29-1 to TRBJ2-1; tentatively, D is TRBD1 (7 bases). The CDR3 contains 15 residues. V dropped 6 bases and J dropped 8 bases, with 23 bases sitting between them. Germline V gene lookup returns CDR1 SQVTM and CDR2 ANQGSEA. The CDR3 sequence: CSVGGRGLPGDEQFF. The CDR3 DNA is TGCAGCGTCGGGGGCAGGGGGTTACCCGGGGATGAGCAGTTCTTC.

The V and J genes are TRBV7-9 and TRBJ2-2; no clear D. Germline V lookup: CDR1 SEHNR, CDR2 FQNEAQ (reference sequence). CDR3 length: 14 residues. Trimming took off 5 bases at V and 4 bases at J, with 11 bases between the two ends. CDR3 DNA sequence: TGTGCCAGCAGCCGGCCGGTGGGCACCGGGGAGCTGTTTTTT. Amino acid sequence: CASSRPVGTGELFF. Full variable domain (outside the CDR3, taken from reference TRBV7-9 and TRBJ2-2): DTGVSQNPRHKITKRGQNVTFRCDPISEHNRLYWYRQTLGQGPEFLTYFQNEAQLEKSRLLSDRFSAERPKGSFSTLEIQRTEQGDSAMYLCASSRPVGTGELFFGEGSRLTVL.

The chain is built from TRBV12-5 and TRBJ1-2; no definite D call. This CDR3 has 13 amino acids. The germline V and J ends were trimmed by 1 base and 7 bases, with 10 bases remaining between them. The germline gives CDR1 LGHNT, CDR2 FRNRAP. The CDR3 DNA reads as TGTGCTAGTGGTTTGGGCACGGGATCTGGCTACACCTTC. This gives the protein CASGLGTGSGYTF.

A few counts support this clone. The rearrangement joins TRBV23-1 to TRBJ1-6; 8 nucleotides align to TRBD1. TRBV23-1 is known as an ORF, though its function is uncertain. Trimming took 4 bases from V and 8 from J; bases not matched to a gene: 10. The length of the CDR3 is 16 residues. DNA for the CDR3: TGCGCCAGCAGTCGACAGGGGAGGTTTGATGATTCACCCCTCCACTTT. This translates into CASSRQGRFDDSPLHF.

This clone was counted a single time. The chain joins TRBV27 to TRBJ1-1; possible D gene TRBD1, 5 bases. In germline, CDR1 is MNHEY, CDR2 SMNVEV (reference sequence). V was clipped by 5 bases and J by 3 bases, with 13 bases between them. The CDR3 sequence is 14 residues long. Written as DNA, the CDR3 is TGTGCCAGCAGTGAGGGGAAGTGGTACACTGAAGCTTTCTTT. Its translation: CASSEGKWYTEAFF.

The chain recombines TRBV7-9 with TRBJ2-3, with D possibly matching TRBD2 (5 bases). The CDR3 is 15 residues long. Germline V gives CDR1 SEHNR, CDR2 FQNEAQ (reference sequence). The V end was cut by 2 bases, the J end by 4 bases, with 13 bases between. CDR3 in DNA: TGTGCCAGCAGCTTATTGCGTAGCGCCTCAGATACGCAGTATTTT. Protein: CASSLLRSASDTQYF.

The chain carries TRBV11-2 and TRBJ2-5; no definite D call. The V end lost 1 base, the J end lost 0 bases, and 9 bases lay between the germline ends. The CDR3 length is 15 residues. CDR1 SGHAT and CDR2 FQNNGV come from the germline V gene. CDR3 sequence: CASSLVSGYQETQYF. The CDR3 bases are TGTGCCAGCAGCTTAGTATCGGGTTACCAAGAGACCCAGTACTTC.

J is TRBJ2-7 and V is TRBV30, with D perhaps TRBD2 (6 bases). The CDR3 length is 12 residues. Trimming took 4 bases from V and 2 from J, leaving 9 bases between them. Looked up from germline, CDR1 is GTSNPN and CDR2 is SVGIG (reference sequence). The DNA for the CDR3 is TGTGCCTGGACGGAGGGACCCTACGAGCAGTACTTC. Amino acids: CAWTEGPYEQYF.

The gene calls are TRBV7-8 and TRBJ1-1, with TRBD1 matching 12 bases. This CDR3 is 18 amino acids long. Germline assignment: CDR1 SGHVS and CDR2 FQNEAQ. The trim removed 0 bases at V and 0 bases at J, leaving 5 bases unmatched. CDR3 nucleotide sequence: TGTGCCAGCAGCTTAGCTTGGGACAGGGGGCTGGTGAACACTGAAGCTTTCTTT. It codes for CASSLAWDRGLVNTEAFF.

The V gene is TRBV29-1, the J gene TRBJ1-2; D unresolved. Germline V gene lookup returns CDR1 SQVTM and CDR2 ANQGSEA. The V gene lost 0 bases and the J gene lost 8 bases, with 10 bases spanning the gap. CDR3 size: 12 residues. The CDR3 coding sequence is TGCAGCGTTGAAGACAGAAGCTTAGGCTACACCTTC. As protein: CSVEDRSLGYTF.